This T cell receptor (beta chain) stems from a study of blood T cell repertoires in COVID-19. About the study: PBMCs, B-cell-depleted T cells, or T cells were the source of the cDNA or gDNA that made up the material.

Germline CDR1 MNHEY, CDR2 SVGAGI. V dropped 7 bases and J dropped 2 bases, with 15 bases sitting between them. The CDR3 loop spans 14 amino acids. This clone has more than one count but fewer than ten. Per the study methods: Researchers report that nucleated cell counts were estimated from reference gene primer amplification. Produced via immunoSEQ multiplex PCR; TCRdb's table is partial and in-frame only. Clonal size and the V and J genes are those of that table, whereas D and trimming came from the DNA. This table holds about 380,000 clones, 85% found once. The genes are TRBV6-5 and TRBJ2-7; unclear D gene. The origin of this receptor is a woman aged 18-29 years with acute or convalescent COVID-19. Sequencing used peripheral blood. CDR3 coding DNA: TGTGCCAGCAATCCTACCGTTAACCCCTACGAGCAGTACTTC. Translated: CASNPTVNPYEQYF.